The T cell receptor (beta chain) under discussion was sequenced for a study of blood T cells in healthy people across ages. Ranging in age from roughly 6 to 100, the donors were healthy Caucasian individuals from Russia. Points on this clonotype: Its antigen is currently unknown.

From germline, CDR1 is SQVTM and CDR2 ANQGSEA. V was clipped by 7 bases and J by 0 bases; unmatched bases: 5. This CDR3 spans 13 amino acids. With a J-beta primer mix and a sample-barcoded 5' primer, a second PCR ran about 6 to 11 cycles. The template-switch adaptor, which had 12 random nucleotides, put a tag on each cDNA molecule. TCRdb re-analysed the 5' RACE reads in MiXCR, keeping a single row per CDR3 protein. The sample has about 800,000 distinct CDR3 sequences; 55% to 75% are singletons. Study-wide findings and caveats: Relative to aged donors, long-lived donors carried more naive CD4+ cells and displayed higher diversity. Older age went with lower TCR beta diversity per million T cells, in a roughly linear way.

This sequence originates from a man aged 25 to 40 in good health. Sequencing used blood. The chain couples TRBV29-1 to TRBJ1-1, with 7 bases that match TRBD1. DNA for the CDR3: TGCAGCGCAACCGACAGGGTGAACACTGAAGCTTTCTTT. It translates to CSATDRVNTEAFF.